These 24 T cell receptor beta chains originate from one sample sequenced in a study of T cell changes during pregnancy in multiple sclerosis. Here immunoSEQ multiplex PCR was the method, and the copy in TCRdb shows in-frame clones only, minus some. The sample consists of about 110,000 clones, around 90% of them appearing once. This sample comprised peripheral blood, obtained before pregnancy. The receptors come from a female donor with multiple sclerosis, enrolled in a pregnancy study.

The chain joins TRBV19 to TRBJ2-1; 7 nucleotides match TRBD1. CDR1 is LNHDA, CDR2 SQIVND, per germline (reference sequence). V shed 7 bases, J shed 5 bases, and the junction held 8 bases outside the gene matches. CDR3 length equals 14 residues. Written as DNA, the CDR3 is TGTGCCAGTAACCTCAGGGGGTTGAACAATGAGCAGTTCTTC. Translating it yields CASNLRGLNNEQFF.

The rearrangement joins TRBV2 to TRBJ2-3; a weak D match, TRBD1 (6 bases). The germline gives CDR1 SNHLY, CDR2 FYNNEI. The CDR3 loop spans 16 amino acids. Between the trimmed V and J ends, which lost 8 bases and 3 bases, there was a span of 21 bases. The CDR3 nucleotides read TGTGCCAGCTCCCCGCCCAGGGGTTATAAGACAGATACGCAGTATTTT. Protein product: CASSPPRGYKTDTQYF.

The rearrangement joins TRBV6-5 to TRBJ1-6; 7 bases agree with TRBD1. The CDR3 consists of 14 residues. In germline, CDR1 is MNHEY, CDR2 SVGAGI. V shed 2 bases, J shed 9 bases, and the junction held 4 bases outside the gene matches. The CDR3 coding sequence is TGTGCCAGCAGTTACGTCTCAGGGGGTTCACCCCTCCACTTT. Translation: CASSYVSGGSPLHF.

The V gene is TRBV5-6, the J gene TRBJ1-1; tentative D call: TRBD1 (6 bases). Between the trimmed V and J ends, which lost 4 bases and 10 bases, there was a span of 20 bases. Germline CDR1 is SGHDT and CDR2 is YYEEEE. The CDR3 sequence is 14 residues long. The CDR3 sequence is CASSGGDLRGVAFF. DNA for the CDR3: TGTGCCAGCAGCGGGGGCGACCTAAGGGGTGTAGCTTTCTTT.

This clone was seen only a few times. The chain has TRBV2 and TRBJ2-7, with D possibly TRBD1 on 5 matching bases. This CDR3 spans 12 amino acids. Trimming took 4 bases from V and 5 from J, leaving 9 bases between them. CDR1 is SNHLY and CDR2 is FYNNEI in the germline V gene. CDR3 sequence (DNA): TGTGCCAGCAGTGTTGGGGCCCACGAGCAGTACTTC. Its translation is CASSVGAHEQYF.

The chain combines TRBV5-6 with TRBJ2-2, with D possibly being TRBD1 (5 bases). V was trimmed by 3 bases and J by 1 base, leaving 16 bases between them. CDR3 length: 17 amino acids. CDR1 and CDR2 from the germline V gene are SGHDT and YYEEEE. The CDR3 loop reads CASSSLHRTLNTGELFF. CDR3 DNA: TGTGCCAGCAGCTCACTACATCGGACACTGAACACCGGGGAGCTGTTTTTT.

The V and J genes are TRBV9 and TRBJ2-7; 12 bases fit TRBD2. From germline, CDR1 is SGDLS and CDR2 YYNGEE. The CDR3 contains 16 residues. Unmatched junction bases numbered 6, after V lost 4 bases and J lost 1 base. CDR3 loop: CASSPRLAGVSYEQYF. CDR3 bases: TGTGCCAGCAGCCCACGACTAGCGGGAGTGTCCTACGAGCAGTACTTC.

V usage is TRBV19 and J usage is TRBJ2-1, with D possibly being TRBD2 (6 bases). The germline V gene has CDR1 LNHDA and CDR2 SQIVND (reference sequence). Trimming removed 1 base at V and 7 bases at J, with 11 bases between. The CDR3 runs 14 residues. CDR3 region: CASSIAGTPNEQFF. The DNA of the CDR3 is TGTGCCAGTAGTATAGCCGGGACTCCAAATGAGCAGTTCTTC.

The chain uses TRBV30 and TRBJ2-7; maybe TRBD2 (7 bases). Germline V CDR1 and CDR2: GTSNPN, SVGIG (reference sequence). The CDR3 is 12 amino acids. The V end lost 5 bases, the J end lost 3 bases, and 11 bases lay between the germline ends. The CDR3 DNA follows: TGTGCCTGGCATAGGGGGGGCTACGAGCAGTACTTC. This sequence encodes CAWHRGGYEQYF.

The chain employs TRBV5-8 and TRBJ1-4, with D possibly being TRBD1 (5 bases). Trimming pared 3 bases from V and 7 bases from J, leaving 25 bases between. Germline assignment: CDR1 SGHTS and CDR2 YDEGEE. The CDR3 runs 18 residues. The CDR3 protein is CASSWGSLSGMYVEKLFF. The CDR3 coding sequence is TGTGCCAGCAGCTGGGGGTCACTGAGCGGGATGTATGTTGAAAAACTGTTTTTT.

The chain has TRBV11-2 and TRBJ2-2; the D gene is possibly TRBD2 (6 bases). V lost 5 bases, J lost 1 base, and 20 bases lay in between. This CDR3 spans 18 amino acids. CDR1 is SGHAT, CDR2 FQNNGV, per germline. In DNA, the CDR3 is TGTGCCAGCAGCCGGAGGGCAGACTCCAAAATGAACACCGGGGAGCTGTTTTTT. This translates into CASSRRADSKMNTGELFF.

The rearrangement uses TRBV4-3 and TRBJ1-6; the D is unclear. Deletions cut 0 bases from V and 7 bases from J, with 13 bases between. CDR3 size: 16 residues. The germline gives CDR1 LGHNA, CDR2 YSLEER. The CDR3 DNA sequence: TGCGCCAGCAGCCAAGAACCGGCCCAGCGGAATTCACCCCTCCACTTT. Its protein is CASSQEPAQRNSPLHF.

The chain uses TRBV29-1 and TRBJ1-6, with 10 positions matching TRBD1. The germline gives CDR1 SQVTM, CDR2 ANQGSEA. V shed 7 bases, J shed 10 bases, and the junction held 7 bases outside the gene matches. This CDR3 is 13 amino acids long. CDR3 sequence reads: CSAGTGDGSPLHF. In DNA form, the CDR3 reads TGCAGCGCAGGGACAGGGGATGGGTCACCCCTCCACTTT.

The chain employs TRBV28 and TRBJ2-7; 11 nucleotides match TRBD2. The CDR3 is 17 residues long. V dropped 5 bases and J dropped 0; count of bases not matched to a gene: 9. The germline gives CDR1 MDHEN, CDR2 SYDVKM. The CDR3 reads CASSPRRTSGSSYEQYF. CDR3 sequence (DNA): TGTGCCAGCAGTCCCCGGAGAACTAGCGGGAGCTCCTACGAGCAGTACTTC. Using reference TRBV28 and TRBJ2-7 for the parts outside the CDR3, the full variable domain is DVKVTQSSRYLVKRTGEKVFLECVQDMDHENMFWYRQDPGLGLRLIYFSYDVKMKEKGDIPEGYSVSREKKERFSLILESASTNQTSMYLCASSPRRTSGSSYEQYFGPGTRLTVT.

The chain couples TRBV27 to TRBJ2-1; 9 nucleotides agree with TRBD2. The V gene's germline CDR1 is MNHEY and CDR2 SMNVEV (reference sequence). The CDR3 is 13 amino acids. V shed 5 bases, J shed 8 bases, and the junction held 4 bases outside the gene matches. In nucleotides, the CDR3 is TGTGCCAGCAGTCGGCGGGAGGGCGATGAGCAGTTCTTC. Its protein is CASSRREGDEQFF.

This sequence joins TRBV15 and TRBJ1-2; 8 bases agree with TRBD1. Trimming cost V 7 bases and J 2 bases; bases outside gene matches: 6. Looked up from germline, CDR1 is LNHNV and CDR2 is YYDKDF (reference sequence). There are 14 residues in the CDR3. The CDR3 DNA is TGTGCCACCACCGGGGACAGGAGGAACTATGGCTACACCTTC. It codes for CATTGDRRNYGYTF.

The chain couples TRBV10-1 to TRBJ2-5; 8 bases fit TRBD1. Germline V CDR1 and CDR2: WNHNN, SYGVQD (reference sequence). V lost 5 bases, J lost 1 base, and 6 bases stayed unmatched. This CDR3 region has 15 residues. This CDR3 reads CASSRGQGRQETQYF. The DNA for the CDR3 is TGCGCCAGCAGTCGCGGACAGGGCCGCCAAGAGACCCAGTACTTC.

The chain couples TRBV28 to TRBJ2-1, with TRBD2 matching over 7 bases. Germline V gene sequence: CDR1 MDHEN, CDR2 SYDVKM. V shed 4 bases, J shed 1 base, and the junction held 7 bases outside the gene matches. The CDR3 runs to 16 residues. CDR3 in DNA: TGTGCCAGCAGTTCTGCGCGGGAGTGGTCCTACAATGAGCAGTTCTTC. Its protein is CASSSAREWSYNEQFF.

This chain links TRBV5-1 with TRBJ2-1; TRBD2 aligns across 7 bases. CDR1 and CDR2 from the germline V gene are SGHRS and YFSETQ. The CDR3 runs 15 residues. V shed 4 bases and J 2 bases; nucleotides not matched to a gene: 6. CDR3 region: CASSGDGGTYNEQFF. CDR3 DNA: TGCGCCAGCAGCGGTGACGGGGGGACCTACAATGAGCAGTTCTTC.

This clone occurred a few times. The gene calls are TRBV29-1 and TRBJ1-4; D ambiguous. Trimming shortened V by 0 bases and J by 16 bases, and 12 bases separated the two germline ends. The CDR3 spans 11 residues. CDR1 and CDR2 (germline): SQVTM, ANQGSEA. CDR3 amino acids: CSVEDGRGPFF. Written as DNA, the CDR3 is TGCAGCGTTGAAGACGGTCGAGGGCCGTTTTTT.

The V call is TRBV27, the J call TRBJ2-7; D may be TRBD1 (5 bases). Trimming shortened V by 8 bases and J by 3 bases, and 17 bases separated the two germline ends. Germline CDR1 reads MNHEY; CDR2 reads SMNVEV (reference sequence). There are 14 residues in the CDR3. DNA of the CDR3: TGTGCCAGCTCCCCCGCTCCGCAGGGCTACGAGCAGTACTTC. Amino acid sequence: CASSPAPQGYEQYF.

The chain carries TRBV11-2 and TRBJ2-5; 7 bases are shared with TRBD1. The ends lost 5 bases at V and 5 bases at J; junction bases unmatched: 5. Germline CDR1 and CDR2: SGHAT and FQNNGV. This CDR3 contains 13 residues. The CDR3 reads CASSPRGLETQYF. For the CDR3, the DNA is TGTGCCAGCAGCCCTAGGGGGCTGGAGACCCAGTACTTC.

The J gene is TRBJ1-5, the V gene TRBV29-1; the D is unclear. CDR1 and CDR2 (germline): SQVTM, ANQGSEA. This CDR3 contains 12 residues. V was shortened by 4 bases and J by 7 bases, with 11 bases between the two germline ends. The CDR3 DNA reads TGCAGCGTTGGTTCCGGGAGCCAGCCCCAGCATTTT. The encoded protein is CSVGSGSQPQHF. The variable domain in full, with the rest retrieved from reference TRBV29-1 and TRBJ1-5, is SAVISQKPSRDICQRGTSLTIQCQVDSQVTMMFWYRQQPGQSLTLIATANQGSEATYESGFVIDKFPISRPNLTFSTLTVSNMSPEDSSIYLCSVGSGSQPQHFGDGTRLSIL.

The chain recombines TRBV5-1 with TRBJ1-2; the D gene is possibly TRBD1 (5 bases). The germline V gene encodes CDR1 SGHRS and CDR2 YFSETQ. V dropped 7 bases and J dropped 3 bases, with 19 bases sitting between them. This CDR3 comprises 15 residues. CDR3 DNA: TGCGCCAGCGCGCCCGGGACTGTAGGGGACTATGGCTACACCTTC. Amino acid sequence: CASAPGTVGDYGYTF.